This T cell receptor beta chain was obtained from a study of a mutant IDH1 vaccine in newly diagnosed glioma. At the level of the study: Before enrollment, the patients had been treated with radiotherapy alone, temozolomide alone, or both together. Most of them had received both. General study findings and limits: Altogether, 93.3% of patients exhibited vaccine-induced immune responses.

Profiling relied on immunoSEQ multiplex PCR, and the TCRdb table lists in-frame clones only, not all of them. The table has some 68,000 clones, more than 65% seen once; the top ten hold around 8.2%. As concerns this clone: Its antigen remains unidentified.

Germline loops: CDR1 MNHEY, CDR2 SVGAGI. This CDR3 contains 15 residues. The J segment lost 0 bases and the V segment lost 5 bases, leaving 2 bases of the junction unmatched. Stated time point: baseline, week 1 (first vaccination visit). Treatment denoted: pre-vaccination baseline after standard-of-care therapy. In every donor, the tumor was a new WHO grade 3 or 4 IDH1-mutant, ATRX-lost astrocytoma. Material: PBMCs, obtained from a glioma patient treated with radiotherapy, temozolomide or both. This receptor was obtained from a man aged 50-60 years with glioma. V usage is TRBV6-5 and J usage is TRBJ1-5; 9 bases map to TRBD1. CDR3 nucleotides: TGTGCCAGCAGTCTACAGGGGGCTAGCAATCAGCCCCAGCATTTT. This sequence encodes CASSLQGASNQPQHF.